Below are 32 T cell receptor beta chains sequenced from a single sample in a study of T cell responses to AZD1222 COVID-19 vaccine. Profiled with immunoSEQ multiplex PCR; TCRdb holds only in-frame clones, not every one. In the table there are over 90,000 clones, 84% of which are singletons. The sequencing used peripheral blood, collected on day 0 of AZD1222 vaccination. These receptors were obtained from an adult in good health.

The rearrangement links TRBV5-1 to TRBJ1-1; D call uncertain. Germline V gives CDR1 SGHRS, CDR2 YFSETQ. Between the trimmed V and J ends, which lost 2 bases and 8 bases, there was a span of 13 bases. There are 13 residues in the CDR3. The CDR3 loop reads CASSFGLDGEAFF. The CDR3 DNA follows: TGCGCCAGCAGCTTTGGACTTGATGGGGAAGCTTTCTTT.

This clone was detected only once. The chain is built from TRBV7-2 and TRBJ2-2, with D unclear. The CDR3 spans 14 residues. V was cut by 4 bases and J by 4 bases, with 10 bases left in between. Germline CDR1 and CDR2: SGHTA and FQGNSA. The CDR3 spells CASSSGRATGELFF. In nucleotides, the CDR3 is TGTGCCAGCAGCTCCGGCCGGGCCACCGGGGAGCTGTTTTTT.

CDR3 coding DNA: TGCGCCAGCAGCCCAGGCTTCCTAAAGATGACAGGGATGAACACTGAAGCTTTCTTT. Translated: CASSPGFLKMTGMNTEAFF. The chain uses TRBV5-1 and TRBJ1-1; TRBD1 matches 7 bases. Germline V CDR1 and CDR2: SGHRS, YFSETQ. The CDR3 length is 19 residues. V shed 4 bases, J shed 0 bases, and the junction held 18 bases outside the gene matches.

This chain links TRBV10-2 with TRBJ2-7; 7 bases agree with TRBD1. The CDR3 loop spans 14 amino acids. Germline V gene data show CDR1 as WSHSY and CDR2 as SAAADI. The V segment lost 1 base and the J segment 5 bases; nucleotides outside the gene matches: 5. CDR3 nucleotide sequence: TGCGCCAGCAGTGAGTTAGGGGGCCTTAACGAGCAGTACTTC. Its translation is CASSELGGLNEQYF.

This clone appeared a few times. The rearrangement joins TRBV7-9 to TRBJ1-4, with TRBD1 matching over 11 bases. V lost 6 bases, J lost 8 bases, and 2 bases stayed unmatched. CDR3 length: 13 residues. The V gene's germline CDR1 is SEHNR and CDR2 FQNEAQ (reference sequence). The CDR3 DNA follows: TGTGCCAGCAGACGGACAGGGGGCGAAAAACTGTTTTTT. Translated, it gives CASRRTGGEKLFF.

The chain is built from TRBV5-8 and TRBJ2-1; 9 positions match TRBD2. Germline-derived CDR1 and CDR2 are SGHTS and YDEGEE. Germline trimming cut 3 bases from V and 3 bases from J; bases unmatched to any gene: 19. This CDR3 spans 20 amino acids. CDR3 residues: CASSWGRGLREGGYYNEQFF. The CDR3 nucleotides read TGTGCCAGCAGCTGGGGCAGGGGATTGCGGGAGGGAGGCTACTACAATGAGCAGTTCTTC.

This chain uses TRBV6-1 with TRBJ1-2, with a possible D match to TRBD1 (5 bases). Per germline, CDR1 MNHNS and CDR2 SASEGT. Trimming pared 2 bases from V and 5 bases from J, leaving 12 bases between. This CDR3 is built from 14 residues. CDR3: CASSERVRAYGYTF. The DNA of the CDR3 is TGTGCCAGCAGTGAACGGGTCAGGGCGTATGGCTACACCTTC.

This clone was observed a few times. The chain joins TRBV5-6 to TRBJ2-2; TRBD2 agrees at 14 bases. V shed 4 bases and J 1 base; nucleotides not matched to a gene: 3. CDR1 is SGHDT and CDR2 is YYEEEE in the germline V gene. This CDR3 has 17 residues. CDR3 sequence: CASSTGTSGRNTGELFF. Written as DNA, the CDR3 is TGTGCCAGCAGCACCGGGACTAGCGGGAGGAACACCGGGGAGCTGTTTTTT.

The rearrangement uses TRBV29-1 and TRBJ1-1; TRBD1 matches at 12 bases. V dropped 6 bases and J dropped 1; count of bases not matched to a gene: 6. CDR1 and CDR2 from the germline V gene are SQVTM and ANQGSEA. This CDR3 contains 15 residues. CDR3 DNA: TGCAGCGTAGGGACAGGGGGCCTTTGGAACACTGAAGCTTTCTTT. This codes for CSVGTGGLWNTEAFF.

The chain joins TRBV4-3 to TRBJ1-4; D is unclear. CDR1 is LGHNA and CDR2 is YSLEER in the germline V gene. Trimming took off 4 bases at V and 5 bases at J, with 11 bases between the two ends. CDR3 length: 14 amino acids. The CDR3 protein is CASSPGAVNEKLFF. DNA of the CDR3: TGCGCCAGCAGCCCTGGAGCAGTCAATGAAAAACTGTTTTTT.

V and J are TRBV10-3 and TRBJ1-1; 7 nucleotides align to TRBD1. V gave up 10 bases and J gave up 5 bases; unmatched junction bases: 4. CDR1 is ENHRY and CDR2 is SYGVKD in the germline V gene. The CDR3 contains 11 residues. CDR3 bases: TGTGCCACAACAGGGGAGACTGAAGCTTTCTTT. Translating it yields CATTGETEAFF.

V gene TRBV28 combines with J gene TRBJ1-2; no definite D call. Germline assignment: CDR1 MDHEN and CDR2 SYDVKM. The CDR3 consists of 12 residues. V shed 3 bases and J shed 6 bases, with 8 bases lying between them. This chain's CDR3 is CASSLEAHGYTF. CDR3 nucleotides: TGTGCCAGCAGTTTGGAGGCACATGGCTACACCTTC.

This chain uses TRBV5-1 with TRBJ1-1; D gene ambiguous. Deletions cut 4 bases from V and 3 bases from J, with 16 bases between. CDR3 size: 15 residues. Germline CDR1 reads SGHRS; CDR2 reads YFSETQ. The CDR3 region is CASSEWALEDTEAFF. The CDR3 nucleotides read TGCGCCAGCAGCGAATGGGCCCTAGAGGACACTGAAGCTTTCTTT.

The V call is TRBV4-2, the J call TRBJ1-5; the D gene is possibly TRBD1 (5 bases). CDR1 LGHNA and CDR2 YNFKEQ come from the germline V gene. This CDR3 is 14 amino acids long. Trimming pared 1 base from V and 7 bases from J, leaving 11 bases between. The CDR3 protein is CASSQGGEDQPQHF. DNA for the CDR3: TGTGCCAGCAGCCAAGGGGGCGAGGACCAGCCCCAGCATTTT.

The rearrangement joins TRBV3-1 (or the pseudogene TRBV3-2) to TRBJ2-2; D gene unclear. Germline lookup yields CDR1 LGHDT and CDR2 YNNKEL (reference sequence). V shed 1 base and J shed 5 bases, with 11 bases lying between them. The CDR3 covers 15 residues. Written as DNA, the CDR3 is TGTGCCAGCAGCCAAGGGCGCAGTGGGACCGGGGAGCTGTTTTTT. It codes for CASSQGRSGTGELFF.

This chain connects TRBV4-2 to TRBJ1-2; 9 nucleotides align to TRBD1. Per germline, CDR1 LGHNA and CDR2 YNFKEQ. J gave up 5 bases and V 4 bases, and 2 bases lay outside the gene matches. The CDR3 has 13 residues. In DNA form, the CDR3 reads TGTGCCAGCAGCCCACAGGGGGCGTATGGCTACACCTTC. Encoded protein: CASSPQGAYGYTF.

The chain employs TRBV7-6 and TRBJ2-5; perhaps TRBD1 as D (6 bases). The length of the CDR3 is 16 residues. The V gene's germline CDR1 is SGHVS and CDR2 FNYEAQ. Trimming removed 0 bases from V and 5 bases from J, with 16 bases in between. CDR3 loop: CASSLAGTTPRETQYF. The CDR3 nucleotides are TGTGCCAGCAGCTTAGCCGGGACAACCCCCCGGGAGACCCAGTACTTC.

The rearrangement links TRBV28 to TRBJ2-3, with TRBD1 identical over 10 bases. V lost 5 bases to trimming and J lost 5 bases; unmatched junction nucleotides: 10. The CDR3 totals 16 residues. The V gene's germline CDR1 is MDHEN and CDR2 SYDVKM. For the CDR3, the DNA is TGTGCCAGCAGTGGCGGAGGGACAGGGGCAAGAGATACGCAGTATTTT. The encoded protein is CASSGGGTGARDTQYF.

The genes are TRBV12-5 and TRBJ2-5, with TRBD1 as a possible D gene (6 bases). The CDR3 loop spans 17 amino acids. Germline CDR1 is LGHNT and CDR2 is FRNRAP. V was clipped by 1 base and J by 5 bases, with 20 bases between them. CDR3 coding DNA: TGTGCTAGTGGTTTGGGCGCCCAATTGGGGGCGAAGGAGACCCAGTACTTC. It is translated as CASGLGAQLGAKETQYF.

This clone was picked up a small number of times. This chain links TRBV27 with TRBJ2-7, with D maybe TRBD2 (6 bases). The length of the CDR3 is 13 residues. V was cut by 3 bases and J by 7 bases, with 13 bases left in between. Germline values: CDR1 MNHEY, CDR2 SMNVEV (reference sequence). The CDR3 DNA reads TGTGCCAGCAGTTTGGCCCCCCGGGGGGAGCAGTACGTC. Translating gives CASSLAPRGEQYV.

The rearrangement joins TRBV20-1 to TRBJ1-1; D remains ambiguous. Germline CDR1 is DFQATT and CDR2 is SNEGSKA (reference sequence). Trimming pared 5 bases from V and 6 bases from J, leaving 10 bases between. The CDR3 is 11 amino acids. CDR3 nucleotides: TGCAGTGCTCCGCTAAACGCTGAAGCTTTCTTT. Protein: CSAPLNAEAFF.

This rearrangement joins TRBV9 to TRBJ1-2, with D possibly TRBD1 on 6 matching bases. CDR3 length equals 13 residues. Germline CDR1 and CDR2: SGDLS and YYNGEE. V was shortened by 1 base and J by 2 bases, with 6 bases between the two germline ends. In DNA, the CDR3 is TGTGCCAGCAGCGTACAGGGGAACTATGGCTACACCTTC. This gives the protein CASSVQGNYGYTF.

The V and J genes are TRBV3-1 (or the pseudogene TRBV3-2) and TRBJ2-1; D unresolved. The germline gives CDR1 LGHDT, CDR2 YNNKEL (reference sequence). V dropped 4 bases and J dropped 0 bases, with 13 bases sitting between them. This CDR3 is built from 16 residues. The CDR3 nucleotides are TGTGCCAGCAGCCCCCCCGGGCCCAGCTCCTACAATGAGCAGTTCTTC. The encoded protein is CASSPPGPSSYNEQFF.

The CDR3 DNA reads as TGTGCCAGCAGTTACTCCGGGTTCACTGAAGCTTTCTTT. Residues: CASSYSGFTEAFF. The chain combines TRBV6-2 or TRBV6-3 with TRBJ1-1; unclear D gene. This CDR3 region has 13 residues. V lost 0 bases to trimming and J lost 4 bases, with 6 bases between them. CDR1 is MNHEY, CDR2 SVGEGT, per germline.

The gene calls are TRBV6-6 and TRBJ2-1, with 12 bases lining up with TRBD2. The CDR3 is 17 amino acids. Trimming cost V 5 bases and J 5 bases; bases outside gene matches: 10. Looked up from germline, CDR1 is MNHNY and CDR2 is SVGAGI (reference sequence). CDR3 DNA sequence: TGTGCCAGCAGTAGATTCATTTCTAGCGGGGGGGACAATGAGCAGTTCTTC. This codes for CASSRFISSGGDNEQFF.

The CDR3 sequence: CASTLEPLRANYGYTF. The CDR3 nucleotides read TGTGCCAGCACTCTAGAACCGCTGAGAGCTAACTATGGCTACACCTTC. The rearrangement uses TRBV7-2 and TRBJ1-2; no definite D call. CDR3 size: 16 residues. The V end lost 7 bases, the J end lost 0 bases, and 18 bases lay between the germline ends. Per germline, CDR1 SGHTA and CDR2 FQGNSA.

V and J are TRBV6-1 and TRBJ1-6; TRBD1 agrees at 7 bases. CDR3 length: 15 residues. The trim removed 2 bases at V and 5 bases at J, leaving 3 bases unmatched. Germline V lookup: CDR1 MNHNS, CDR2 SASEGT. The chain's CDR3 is CASSERQGNNSPLHF. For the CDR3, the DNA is TGTGCCAGCAGTGAAAGACAGGGCAATAATTCACCCCTCCACTTT.

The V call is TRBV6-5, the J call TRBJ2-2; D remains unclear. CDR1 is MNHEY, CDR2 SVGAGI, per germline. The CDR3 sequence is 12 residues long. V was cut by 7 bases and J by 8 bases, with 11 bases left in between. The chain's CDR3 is CASKTPIGELFF. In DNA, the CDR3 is TGTGCCAGCAAAACCCCCATTGGGGAGCTGTTTTTT.

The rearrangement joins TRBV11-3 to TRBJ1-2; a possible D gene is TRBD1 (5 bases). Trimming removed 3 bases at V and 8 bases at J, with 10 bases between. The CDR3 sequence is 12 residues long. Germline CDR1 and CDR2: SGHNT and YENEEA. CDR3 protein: CASSFGAGGYTF. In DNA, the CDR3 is TGTGCCAGCAGCTTTGGGGCTGGCGGCTACACCTTC.

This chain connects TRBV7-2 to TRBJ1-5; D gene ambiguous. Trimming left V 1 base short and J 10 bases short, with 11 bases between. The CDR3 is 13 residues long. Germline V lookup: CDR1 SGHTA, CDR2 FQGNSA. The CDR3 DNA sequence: TGTGCCAGCAGCTTAGGAACGGACTCCCCCCAGCATTTT. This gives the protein CASSLGTDSPQHF.

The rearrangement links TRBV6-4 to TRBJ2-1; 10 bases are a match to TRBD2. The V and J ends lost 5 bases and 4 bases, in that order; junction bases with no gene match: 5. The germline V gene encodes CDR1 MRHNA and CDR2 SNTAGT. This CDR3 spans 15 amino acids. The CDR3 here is CASSLAGGGYNEQFF. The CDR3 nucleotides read TGTGCCAGCAGTTTAGCGGGGGGAGGATACAATGAGCAGTTCTTC.

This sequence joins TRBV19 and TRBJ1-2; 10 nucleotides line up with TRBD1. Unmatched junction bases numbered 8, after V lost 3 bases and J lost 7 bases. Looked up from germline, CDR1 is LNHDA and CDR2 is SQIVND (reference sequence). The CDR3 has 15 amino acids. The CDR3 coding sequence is TGTGCCAGTAGTATTATGGGACAGGGGTTGGGTGGCTACACCTTC. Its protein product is CASSIMGQGLGGYTF.